These 32 T cell receptor beta chains were sequenced from one sample in a study of relationships among human T cell subsets. TCR alpha and beta CDR3s were amplified from mRNA by semiquantitative ARM-PCR. ARM-PCR used tagged nested gene-specific primers, then communal superprimers for exponential amplification. TCRdb recomputed calls from the multiplex PCR reads with MiXCR, one row per CDR3 protein. The sample consists of over 13,000 distinct CDR3 sequences, about 56% of them appearing once. Sequencing was performed on total T cells sorted from blood. The receptors were gathered from a man aged 40-49 years in good health.

The rearrangement joins TRBV5-5 to TRBJ2-6; D perhaps matches TRBD1 (6 bases). The V gene lost 0 bases and the J gene lost 0 bases, with 16 bases spanning the gap. The CDR3 extends over 19 amino acids. In germline, CDR1 is SGHKS, CDR2 YYEKEE (reference sequence). CDR3 in DNA: TGTGCCAGCAGCTTGGCCCTGCCAGGGGCCTACTCTGGGGCCAACGTCCTGACTTTC. Residues: CASSLALPGAYSGANVLTF.

In its sample, this clonotype was seen once. This chain connects TRBV20-1 to TRBJ2-3, with a tentative D call TRBD2 (6 bases). The V end was cut by 6 bases, the J end by 4 bases, with 14 bases between. CDR1 is DFQATT and CDR2 is SNEGSKA in the germline V gene (reference sequence). There are 13 residues in the CDR3. CDR3 DNA sequence: TGCAGTGCAAATGTTGGCGGGGCAGATACGCAGTATTTT. Its protein is CSANVGGADTQYF.

The V call is TRBV5-1, the J call TRBJ1-2; no clear D. V was shortened by 3 bases and J by 4 bases, with 13 bases between the two germline ends. Per germline, CDR1 SGHRS and CDR2 YFSETQ. There are 14 residues in the CDR3. The CDR3 DNA is TGCGCCAGCAGCTCCGGACTTCCTTCCTATGGCTACACCTTC. Its translation is CASSSGLPSYGYTF.

This chain uses TRBV27 with TRBJ2-7; the D gene is possibly TRBD1 (5 bases). The V and J ends lost 3 bases and 6 bases respectively, with 15 bases between them. Germline loops: CDR1 MNHEY, CDR2 SMNVEV (reference sequence). The CDR3 contains 14 residues. The CDR3 here is CASSFSRASLEQYF. The CDR3 nucleotides read TGTGCCAGCAGTTTCAGCAGGGCCTCCCTCGAGCAGTACTTC.

This clonotype was seen a handful of times. This chain uses TRBV11-2 with TRBJ1-2; D perhaps matches TRBD1 (5 bases). The CDR3 is made up of 13 amino acids. Between the trimmed V and J ends, which lost 5 bases and 8 bases, there was a span of 15 bases. Germline V CDR1 and CDR2: SGHAT, FQNNGV. The DNA for the CDR3 is TGTGCCAGCAGCCCCGACAGAGAGTACGGCTACACCTTC. It specifies CASSPDREYGYTF.

The gene calls are TRBV2 and TRBJ2-5; D is undetermined. The CDR3 is 14 amino acids. V was cut by 3 bases and J by 2 bases, with 10 bases left in between. Germline-derived CDR1 and CDR2 are SNHLY and FYNNEI. CDR3 sequence: CASSEMGGQETQYF. In DNA, the CDR3 is TGTGCCAGCAGTGAGATGGGCGGACAAGAGACCCAGTACTTC.

This chain links TRBV28 with TRBJ1-1, with TRBD1 matching 8 bases. The germline gives CDR1 MDHEN, CDR2 SYDVKM. J was trimmed by 2 bases and V by 6 bases; bases with no gene match: 8. The CDR3 consists of 15 residues. The CDR3 loop is CASRGQAILNTEAFF. The CDR3 DNA reads TGTGCCAGCAGGGGACAGGCAATCTTAAACACTGAAGCTTTCTTT.

This chain uses TRBV11-2 with TRBJ2-2; D is ambiguous. The CDR3 consists of 14 residues. Trimming took off 5 bases at V and 1 base at J, with 8 bases between the two ends. CDR1 is SGHAT and CDR2 is FQNNGV in the germline V gene. CDR3 in amino acids: CASSPPENTGELFF. The CDR3 region has the DNA TGTGCCAGCAGCCCCCCAGAGAACACCGGGGAGCTGTTTTTT.

This clonotype showed up just a few times. This chain joins TRBV18 and TRBJ1-4, with no clear D. The V and J ends lost 5 bases and 7 bases respectively, with 8 bases between them. The CDR3 loop spans 12 amino acids. Germline V lookup: CDR1 KGHSH, CDR2 LQKENI. CDR3 protein: CASSAITEKLFF. CDR3 coding DNA: TGTGCCAGCTCAGCGATAACTGAAAAACTGTTTTTT. Full variable domain (rest looked up from reference TRBV18 and TRBJ1-4): NAGVMQNPRHLVRRRGQEARLRCSPMKGHSHVYWYRQLPEEGLKFMVYLQKENIIDESGMPKERFSAEFPKEGPSILRIQQVVRGDSAAYFCASSAITEKLFFGSGTQLSVL.

The V gene is TRBV11-2, the J gene TRBJ2-3; 15 nucleotides align to TRBD2. Germline CDR1 reads SGHAT; CDR2 reads FQNNGV. The CDR3 loop spans 17 amino acids. The trim removed 4 bases at V and 5 bases at J, leaving 7 bases unmatched. CDR3 protein: CASSSLPGLAGGDTQYF. The DNA of the CDR3 is TGTGCCAGCAGCTCCCTACCGGGACTAGCGGGAGGAGATACGCAGTATTTT. The variable domain in full, with the rest retrieved from reference TRBV11-2 and TRBJ2-3, is EAGVAQSPRYKIIEKRQSVAFWCNPISGHATLYWYQQILGQGPKLLIQFQNNGVVDDSQLPKDRFSAERLKGVDSTLKIQPAKLEDSAVYLCASSSLPGLAGGDTQYFGPGTRLTVL.

This chain connects TRBV4-2 to TRBJ2-7; TRBD2 aligns across 12 bases. The germline V gene encodes CDR1 LGHNA and CDR2 YNFKEQ. Trimming took 5 bases from V and 4 from J; bases not matched to a gene: 6. The length of the CDR3 is 15 residues. The CDR3 sequence is CASSFRTSGVYEQYF. The CDR3 DNA follows: TGTGCCAGCAGCTTCAGGACTAGCGGGGTGTACGAGCAGTACTTC.

The V call is TRBV11-2, the J call TRBJ2-7; no definite D call. The CDR3 extends over 13 amino acids. Trimming took off 0 bases at V and 7 bases at J, with 10 bases between the two ends. The germline V gene has CDR1 SGHAT and CDR2 FQNNGV. The CDR3 reads CASSLDPPGEQYF. The CDR3 region has the DNA TGTGCCAGCAGCTTAGACCCCCCCGGGGAGCAGTACTTC. Drawing the rest from reference TRBV11-2 and TRBJ2-7, the complete variable domain is EAGVAQSPRYKIIEKRQSVAFWCNPISGHATLYWYQQILGQGPKLLIQFQNNGVVDDSQLPKDRFSAERLKGVDSTLKIQPAKLEDSAVYLCASSLDPPGEQYFGPGTRLTVT.

The CDR3 protein is CSVPPAGGSNEQFF. CDR3 sequence (DNA): TGCAGCGTCCCCCCAGCGGGAGGTTCGAATGAGCAGTTCTTC. The rearrangement uses TRBV29-1 and TRBJ2-1, with 9 bases that match TRBD2. CDR1 SQVTM and CDR2 ANQGSEA come from the germline V gene. With 6 bases clipped from V and 7 bases from J, the junction kept 10 bases outside the gene matches. CDR3 length: 14 amino acids.

The chain employs TRBV7-8 and TRBJ2-5; 8 bases fit TRBD2. CDR1 is SGHVS and CDR2 is FQNEAQ in the germline V gene. The CDR3 loop spans 16 amino acids. The ends lost 7 bases at V and 1 base at J; junction bases unmatched: 11. CDR3: CASTPLAGSPQETQYF. As DNA, the CDR3 is TGTGCCAGCACCCCCTTAGCGGGATCTCCCCAAGAGACCCAGTACTTC.

The chain couples TRBV29-1 to TRBJ2-5; unclear D gene. The germline V gene encodes CDR1 SQVTM and CDR2 ANQGSEA. CDR3 size: 11 residues. Between the trimmed V and J ends, which lost 5 bases and 7 bases, there was a span of 11 bases. For the CDR3, the DNA is TGCAGCGTTAACCCCTGGGGGACCCAGTACTTC. This codes for CSVNPWGTQYF. The full variable domain, with the rest looked up from reference TRBV29-1 and TRBJ2-5, is SAVISQKPSRDICQRGTSLTIQCQVDSQVTMMFWYRQQPGQSLTLIATANQGSEATYESGFVIDKFPISRPNLTFSTLTVSNMSPEDSSIYLCSVNPWGTQYFGPGTRLLVL.

The chain joins TRBV6-6 to TRBJ1-5; 11 nucleotides align to TRBD1. Germline V gives CDR1 MNHNY, CDR2 SVGAGI (reference sequence). V shed 8 bases, J shed 3 bases, and the junction held 6 bases outside the gene matches. The CDR3 sequence is 15 residues long. Written as DNA, the CDR3 is TGTGCCAGCTTAAGGGACAGGGGGTACAATCAGCCCCAGCATTTT. This sequence encodes CASLRDRGYNQPQHF.

The chain is built from TRBV10-3 and TRBJ2-7, with TRBD2 matching over 9 bases. J lost 0 bases, V lost 10 bases, and 4 bases had no gene match. CDR3 length: 13 amino acids. Germline V gives CDR1 ENHRY, CDR2 SYGVKD. The CDR3 sequence is CATLSGSSYEQYF. Here the CDR3 DNA reads TGTGCCACCCTTAGCGGGAGCTCCTACGAGCAGTACTTC.

V is TRBV29-1 and J is TRBJ2-3; D remains ambiguous. This CDR3 region has 14 residues. Trimming removed 5 bases at V and 1 base at J, with 13 bases between. Germline V gene lookup returns CDR1 SQVTM and CDR2 ANQGSEA. The CDR3: CSVLTQLGTDTQYF. CDR3 coding DNA: TGCAGCGTTTTAACTCAACTCGGCACAGATACGCAGTATTTT.

The chain joins TRBV20-1 to TRBJ2-7; possibly TRBD2 for D (6 bases). From germline, CDR1 is DFQATT and CDR2 SNEGSKA (reference sequence). Trimming took off 3 bases at V and 7 bases at J, with 16 bases between the two ends. The CDR3 is 13 amino acids. CDR3 loop: CSASSSAGREQYF. The CDR3 nucleotides are TGCAGTGCTAGTAGTAGCGCGGGAAGGGAGCAGTACTTC.

This clonotype was observed a handful of times. The V call is TRBV4-2, the J call TRBJ1-1; D possibly corresponds to TRBD1 (5 bases). The ends were cut back, 8 bases at V and 5 bases at J, with 21 bases in the middle. Germline V CDR1 and CDR2: LGHNA, YNFKEQ. This CDR3 region has 15 residues. In DNA form, the CDR3 reads TGTGCCAGCCCCTCTGGGGGTGGTCCGGGGACTGAAGCTTTCTTT. It encodes CASPSGGGPGTEAFF.

This clonotype was observed a handful of times. The chain links TRBV30 to TRBJ2-2; D could derive from TRBD1 or TRBD2 (5 bases each). The V gene's germline CDR1 is GTSNPN and CDR2 SVGIG (reference sequence). V was shortened by 8 bases and J by 4 bases, with 11 bases between the two germline ends. The CDR3 covers 12 residues. CDR3 loop: CARDQGTGELFF. As DNA, the CDR3 is TGTGCCCGGGACCAGGGCACCGGGGAGCTGTTTTTT.

The table lists this clonotype with a few counts. The chain is built from TRBV11-2 and TRBJ2-1; TRBD2 is a possible D gene (5 bases). V dropped 0 bases and J dropped 5 bases, with 11 bases sitting between them. This CDR3 has 15 amino acids. From germline, CDR1 is SGHAT and CDR2 FQNNGV. This CDR3 is CASSLETSGDNEQFF. DNA for the CDR3: TGTGCCAGCAGCTTAGAAACGTCCGGGGACAATGAGCAGTTCTTC.

This chain links TRBV28 with TRBJ1-2; unclear D gene. Germline V gene lookup returns CDR1 MDHEN and CDR2 SYDVKM. There are 11 residues in the CDR3. The V end lost 6 bases, the J end lost 2 bases, and 4 bases lay between the germline ends. CDR3: CASSPNYGYTF. In nucleotides, the CDR3 is TGTGCCAGCAGCCCAAACTATGGCTACACCTTC.

This rearrangement joins TRBV28 to TRBJ2-7, with 10 bases lining up with TRBD2. Germline loops: CDR1 MDHEN, CDR2 SYDVKM. The CDR3 has 13 residues. Unmatched junction bases numbered 2, after V lost 8 bases and J lost 1 base. The CDR3 sequence: CASETSGSYEQYF. The CDR3 bases are TGTGCCAGCGAGACTAGCGGGTCCTACGAGCAGTACTTC.

This chain connects TRBV28 to TRBJ2-1; TRBD1 might be the D (5 bases). Deletions cut 4 bases from V and 0 bases from J, with 19 bases between. The CDR3 is made up of 18 amino acids. Germline V CDR1 and CDR2: MDHEN, SYDVKM. The CDR3 coding sequence is TGTGCCAGCAGTTCTCTCATAGAACAGGTTTCCTCCTACAATGAGCAGTTCTTC. Translation: CASSSLIEQVSSYNEQFF.

This clonotype has a single count. The rearrangement links TRBV5-1 to TRBJ2-3, with D maybe TRBD2 (5 bases). Trimming cost V 10 bases and J 4 bases, with 22 bases left between them. This CDR3 has 15 amino acids. Per the germline V gene, CDR1 is SGHRS and CDR2 is YFSETQ. CDR3 coding DNA: TGCGCCGGCCGAGCGTGGGGAGAAATGGCAGATACGCAGTATTTT. It codes for CAGRAWGEMADTQYF.

This clonotype was seen just once. The chain carries TRBV10-3 and TRBJ1-1; D gene uncertain. CDR1 is ENHRY, CDR2 SYGVKD, per germline. Trimming took 0 bases from V and 5 from J, leaving 10 bases between them. The CDR3 runs to 14 residues. The CDR3 protein is CAISESAATTEAFF. In nucleotides, the CDR3 is TGTGCCATCAGTGAGTCTGCAGCTACGACTGAAGCTTTCTTT.

V is TRBV19 and J is TRBJ1-4; D ambiguous. The CDR3 has 16 residues. Germline lookup yields CDR1 LNHDA and CDR2 SQIVND (reference sequence). Trimming removed 1 base at V and 0 bases at J, with 9 bases between. CDR3 sequence (DNA): TGTGCCAGTAGTATAGTCCGGACCGCAACTAATGAAAAACTGTTTTTT. Its protein is CASSIVRTATNEKLFF.

J is TRBJ2-1 and V is TRBV12-5; D possibly corresponds to TRBD1 (6 bases). This CDR3 is 16 amino acids long. The V end lost 2 bases, the J end lost 9 bases, and 20 bases lay between the germline ends. The germline V gene encodes CDR1 LGHNT and CDR2 FRNRAP. The CDR3 bases are TGTGCTAGTGGTTTGTATACAGGGACCCGGGCTTCTGAGCAGTTCTTC. Its translation: CASGLYTGTRASEQFF. Complete variable domain (other parts from reference TRBV12-5 and TRBJ2-1): DARVTQTPRHKVTEMGQEVTMRCQPILGHNTVFWYRQTMMQGLELLAYFRNRAPLDDSGMPKDRFSAEMPDATLATLKIQPSEPRDSAVYFCASGLYTGTRASEQFFGPGTRLTVL.

This clonotype was counted between two and nine times. V and J are TRBV28 and TRBJ2-1; D may correspond to TRBD1 or TRBD2 (5 bases each). Trimming cost V 10 bases and J 0 bases, with 10 bases left between them. CDR3 length: 13 residues. Germline CDR1 reads MDHEN; CDR2 reads SYDVKM. CDR3 protein: CATDGTSYNEQFF. The CDR3 DNA sequence: TGTGCCACCGACGGGACCTCCTACAATGAGCAGTTCTTC.

This clonotype was detected only a few times. The rearrangement joins TRBV10-2 to TRBJ2-1; possibly TRBD2 for D (6 bases). Trimming shortened V by 6 bases and J by 4 bases, and 19 bases separated the two germline ends. CDR1 is WSHSY, CDR2 SAAADI, per germline. CDR3 length: 16 amino acids. CDR3 bases: TGCGCCAGCAGAGACCAGTGGAGGGCCGTTTACAATGAGCAGTTCTTC. This encodes CASRDQWRAVYNEQFF.

V and J are TRBV20-1 and TRBJ2-1; 13 bases agree with TRBD2. V was clipped by 6 bases and J by 0 bases; unmatched bases: 8. Germline loops: CDR1 DFQATT, CDR2 SNEGSKA (reference sequence). The CDR3 totals 17 residues. The CDR3 DNA is TGCAGTGCCAGGACTAGCGGGAGCCCAAGCTCCTACAATGAGCAGTTCTTC. Translating gives CSARTSGSPSSYNEQFF.